Shown below are 16 T cell receptor beta chains from a single sample sequenced in a study of blood T cell repertoires in COVID-19. The data were produced by immunoSEQ multiplex PCR, yet TCRdb's version contains in-frame clones alone and is incomplete. The table lists about 100,000 clones, roughly 89% of them singletons. Input material: peripheral blood. The receptors were sampled from a man in his 70s with active or convalescent COVID-19.

The gene calls are TRBV19 and TRBJ2-1, with TRBD2 matching 11 bases. The CDR3 consists of 16 residues. Trimming cost V 9 bases and J 7 bases; bases outside gene matches: 14. The germline V gene has CDR1 LNHDA and CDR2 SQIVND (reference sequence). The CDR3 loop is CASRVTGTSGGNEQFF. The CDR3 bases are TGTGCCAGCCGAGTAACCGGGACTAGCGGCGGGAATGAGCAGTTCTTC.

The rearrangement uses TRBV6-5 and TRBJ2-7, with 9 nucleotides matching TRBD1. Germline V gene data show CDR1 as MNHEY and CDR2 as SVGAGI. This CDR3 contains 14 residues. V was pared by 6 bases and J by 5 bases, with 8 bases of the junction left unmatched. The CDR3 protein is CASSAGTGTNEQYF. CDR3 coding DNA: TGTGCCAGCAGCGCCGGGACAGGGACCAACGAGCAGTACTTC.

The chain is built from TRBV24-1 and TRBJ2-2; 9 nucleotides match TRBD1. J was trimmed by 6 bases and V by 1 base; bases with no gene match: 5. Germline assignment: CDR1 KGHDR and CDR2 SFDVKD. The CDR3 totals 16 residues. As DNA, the CDR3 is TGTGCCACCAGTGATTTTCAGAGGACAGGGGCCGGGGAGCTGTTTTTT. This codes for CATSDFQRTGAGELFF.

This chain connects TRBV7-9 to TRBJ1-1; no reliable D call. The CDR3 totals 11 residues. Germline V gene lookup returns CDR1 SEHNR and CDR2 FQNEAQ (reference sequence). V lost 6 bases to trimming and J lost 4 bases, with 6 bases between them. The CDR3 here is CASRRLTEAFF. The CDR3 region has the DNA TGTGCCAGCAGGCGTCTCACTGAAGCTTTCTTT.

This clone was seen many times. This chain links TRBV24-1 with TRBJ1-5; D perhaps matches TRBD1 (5 bases). Trimming pared 3 bases from V and 6 bases from J, leaving 11 bases between. Germline loops: CDR1 KGHDR, CDR2 SFDVKD. This CDR3 region has 14 residues. The CDR3 DNA follows: TGTGCCACCAGTGATCGGCAGGGAACTCAGCCCCAGCATTTT. This sequence encodes CATSDRQGTQPQHF.

The V gene is TRBV3-1 (or the pseudogene TRBV3-2), the J gene TRBJ1-2; 9 nucleotides align to TRBD1. CDR3 length: 16 amino acids. The germline gives CDR1 LGHDT, CDR2 YNNKEL (reference sequence). V lost 3 bases to trimming and J lost 5 bases; unmatched junction nucleotides: 10. This CDR3 is CASSHRGQGIGYGYTF. The CDR3, as DNA: TGTGCCAGCAGCCATCGGGGACAGGGAATTGGGTATGGCTACACCTTC.

This chain joins TRBV12-5 and TRBJ2-1; D gene uncertain. Germline V gene sequence: CDR1 LGHNT, CDR2 FRNRAP. The CDR3 covers 14 residues. Trimming cost V 5 bases and J 4 bases, with 12 bases left between them. The CDR3 sequence is CASGTSGTYNEQFF. DNA for the CDR3: TGTGCTAGTGGTACCTCAGGTACTTACAATGAGCAGTTCTTC.

The chain couples TRBV7-2 to TRBJ2-3; TRBD2 agrees at 12 bases. Unmatched junction bases numbered 7, after V lost 3 bases and J lost 3 bases. Looked up from germline, CDR1 is SGHTA and CDR2 is FQGNSA. This CDR3 comprises 17 residues. This chain's CDR3 is CASSFLGLAGITDTQYF. The DNA of the CDR3 is TGTGCCAGCAGCTTCCTCGGACTAGCGGGGATTACAGATACGCAGTATTTT.

The CDR3 spells CASSGGGSYEQYF. The CDR3 DNA sequence: TGTGCCAGCAGTGGCGGGGGTTCCTACGAGCAGTACTTC. The chain employs TRBV6-6 and TRBJ2-7; 7 bases line up with TRBD2. CDR1 is MNHNY and CDR2 is SVGAGI in the germline V gene (reference sequence). The CDR3 is 13 residues long. After removal of 5 bases from V and 1 base from J, the junction contained 2 bases not matched to a gene.

The chain carries TRBV19 and TRBJ2-1; 9 bases map to TRBD2. CDR3 length: 16 amino acids. The V gene's germline CDR1 is LNHDA and CDR2 SQIVND (reference sequence). With V trimmed by 6 bases and J by 8 bases, 14 bases remained unmatched. The CDR3 is CASSGLRSGGRDEQFF. DNA for the CDR3: TGTGCCAGTAGCGGCCTCCGTAGCGGGGGCAGGGATGAGCAGTTCTTC.

This chain connects TRBV7-2 to TRBJ2-5; 8 nucleotides line up with TRBD2. The CDR3 has 15 residues. Germline V gives CDR1 SGHTA, CDR2 FQGNSA. After removal of 5 bases from V and 3 bases from J, the junction contained 8 bases not matched to a gene. The CDR3 is CASSRPTSVKETQYF. Here the CDR3 DNA reads TGTGCCAGCAGCCGCCCGACTAGCGTAAAAGAGACCCAGTACTTC. Drawing the rest from reference TRBV7-2 and TRBJ2-5, the complete variable domain is GAGVSQSPSNKVTEKGKDVELRCDPISGHTALYWYRQSLGQGLEFLIYFQGNSAPDKSGLPSDRFSAERTGGSVSTLTIQRTQQEDSAVYLCASSRPTSVKETQYFGPGTRLLVL.

The chain employs TRBV27 and TRBJ2-7; 9 bases line up with TRBD1. J gave up 5 bases and V 5 bases, and 7 bases lay outside the gene matches. The CDR3 consists of 14 residues. CDR1 MNHEY and CDR2 SMNVEV come from the germline V gene (reference sequence). The chain's CDR3 is CASSPLGQGHEQYF. The CDR3 bases are TGTGCCAGCAGTCCTCTGGGACAGGGCCACGAGCAGTACTTC.

The gene calls are TRBV3-1 (or the pseudogene TRBV3-2) and TRBJ1-1; possible D gene TRBD1, 6 bases. CDR3 length: 14 amino acids. The germline V gene has CDR1 LGHDT and CDR2 YNNKEL (reference sequence). Trimming stripped 4 bases from V and 1 base from J, with 10 bases between. The CDR3 DNA is TGTGCCAGCAGCCTCCAAGGGGGGAACACTGAAGCTTTCTTT. It yields the protein CASSLQGGNTEAFF.

As regards this clone: Other DNA sequences in the same sample also yield this CDR3. This chain connects TRBV5-4 to TRBJ1-2; maybe TRBD1 (6 bases). V was shortened by 4 bases and J by 7 bases, with 14 bases between the two germline ends. The germline V gene encodes CDR1 SGHNT and CDR2 YYREEE (reference sequence). This CDR3 contains 13 residues. This CDR3 reads CASSNGGAIGYTF. CDR3 DNA sequence: TGTGCCAGCAGCAACGGGGGGGCAATTGGCTACACCTTC.

The rearrangement joins TRBV27 to TRBJ2-7, with 12 bases that match TRBD2. CDR1 MNHEY and CDR2 SMNVEV come from the germline V gene (reference sequence). Unmatched junction bases numbered 11, after V lost 6 bases and J lost 2 bases. The CDR3 spans 17 residues. The CDR3 sequence: CASSKLAGGPKTYEQYF. The CDR3 DNA reads TGTGCCAGCAGCAAACTAGCGGGGGGTCCTAAAACCTACGAGCAGTACTTC.

This chain links TRBV9 with TRBJ2-5, with D possibly TRBD2 on 6 matching bases. Germline V gives CDR1 SGDLS, CDR2 YYNGEE. V lost 0 bases and J lost 3, with 15 bases in between. The CDR3 spans 16 residues. The CDR3 protein is CASSVGARDFEETQYF. The CDR3 DNA sequence: TGTGCCAGCAGCGTAGGCGCCCGGGACTTCGAAGAGACCCAGTACTTC.